The clone carrying this TCR beta chain turned up a few times. The second PCR ran roughly 6 to 12 cycles with a sample-barcoded 5' primer and J-beta primers. TCRdb fed the 5' RACE reads into MiXCR, producing one record per CDR3 protein. Among some 800,000 distinct CDR3 sequences listed, 20% to 30% were seen once. These data belong to a study of blood T cells in healthy people across ages. There are 13 residues in the CDR3. Germline V gene data show CDR1 as SQVTM and CDR2 as ANQGSEA. Trimming stripped 2 bases from V and 2 bases from J, with 8 bases between. The data were also submitted as part of a second study, on T cells of mothers and their children.

The chain is built from TRBV29-1 and TRBJ2-3; D uncertain. The receptor was isolated from a boy between 10 and 17 years old in good health. Sequencing input: blood. The CDR3 DNA sequence: TGCAGCGTTGAACGGTCCCACACAGATACGCAGTATTTT. The encoded protein is CSVERSHTDTQYF.